The 22 T cell receptor beta chains given below trace back to one sample, sequenced in a study of T-cell reconstitution after alpha-beta-depleted transplantation in children (dated by TCRdb to about 2016). Library creation used PCR. Sequencer: Illumina HiSeq 2500. TCR library preparation used molecular barcoding, with unique molecular identifiers applied to normalize quantification of the TCRbeta repertoire. The public sequencing data were trimmed at Q25 with fastp and processed into clonotypes with MiXCR by TCRdb, which kept only in-frame beta chains. Rows are unified per CDR3 protein, each entry keeping the most common DNA and genes. This sample comprises a few hundred thousand distinct CDR3 sequences, over 9% of them detected only once. About 2.3% of the sample belongs to the ten largest clones. The specimen comprised PBMCs from the stem cell graft donor, sampled from the stem cell graft. The origin of the receptors is a human donor who donated a stem cell graft to a child with acute lymphoblastic leukemia.

The chain recombines TRBV7-9 with TRBJ1-3; no definite D call. This CDR3 contains 15 residues. CDR1 is SEHNR and CDR2 is FQNEAQ in the germline V gene (reference sequence). V was pared by 6 bases and J by 4 bases, with 16 bases between. The CDR3, as DNA: TGTGCCAGCAGACTCGCAGGAGGCGCGGGAAACACCATATATTTT. This encodes CASRLAGGAGNTIYF. The whole variable domain, filled in from reference TRBV7-9 and TRBJ1-3, reads DTGVSQNPRHKITKRGQNVTFRCDPISEHNRLYWYRQTLGQGPEFLTYFQNEAQLEKSRLLSDRFSAERPKGSFSTLEIQRTEQGDSAMYLCASRLAGGAGNTIYFGEGSWLTVV.

A few counts support this clonotype. This chain joins TRBV20-1 and TRBJ2-5; 10 nucleotides match TRBD2. Germline CDR1 and CDR2: DFQATT and SNEGSKA (reference sequence). This CDR3 comprises 16 residues. V gave up 5 bases and J gave up 1 base; unmatched junction bases: 10. This CDR3 reads CSASHAAGGRQETQYF. The CDR3 nucleotides are TGCAGTGCTTCCCACGCAGCGGGAGGGCGCCAAGAGACCCAGTACTTC.

This rearrangement joins TRBV20-1 to TRBJ1-5; D gene unclear. This CDR3 comprises 14 residues. Germline V gene data show CDR1 as DFQATT and CDR2 as SNEGSKA (reference sequence). With 0 bases removed from V and 9 bases from J, the gap between germline ends came to 15 bases. The CDR3 DNA reads TGCAGTGCTAGAGATTTTAAGGGTGTGGGGCCCCAGCATTTT. Residues: CSARDFKGVGPQHF.

The chain carries TRBV7-9 and TRBJ2-7; D remains unclear. CDR3 length equals 14 residues. Deletions cut 2 bases from V and 1 base from J, with 9 bases between. Germline-derived CDR1 and CDR2 are SEHNR and FQNEAQ (reference sequence). Here the CDR3 reads CASSLNRESYEQYF. In DNA form, the CDR3 reads TGTGCCAGCAGCTTAAACCGAGAATCCTACGAGCAGTACTTC.

This chain uses TRBV7-2 with TRBJ2-5; D might be TRBD2 (8 bases). Per germline, CDR1 SGHTA and CDR2 FQGNSA. This CDR3 has 17 residues. V lost 1 base and J lost 1, with 16 bases in between. The CDR3, as DNA: TGTGCCAGCAGCTTAGTAGCGGGACAGACCTTCCAAGAGACCCAGTACTTC. As protein: CASSLVAGQTFQETQYF.

The chain links TRBV7-9 to TRBJ1-2, with 8 bases lining up with TRBD1. CDR1 SEHNR and CDR2 FQNEAQ come from the germline V gene (reference sequence). The CDR3 is 17 residues long. V was pared by 1 base and J by 3 bases, with 10 bases of the junction left unmatched. The CDR3 loop is CASSLGWTGNKDYGYTF. The DNA for the CDR3 is TGTGCCAGCAGCTTAGGATGGACAGGGAATAAGGACTATGGCTACACCTTC.

At least ten counts were recorded for this clonotype. The chain recombines TRBV20-1 with TRBJ2-7; 11 nucleotides match TRBD1. Looked up from germline, CDR1 is DFQATT and CDR2 is SNEGSKA (reference sequence). V gave up 4 bases and J gave up 2 bases; unmatched junction bases: 4. CDR3 length: 14 amino acids. The CDR3 DNA is TGCAGTGCTACCCGGGACAGGGGGACCTACGAGCAGTACTTC. Residues: CSATRDRGTYEQYF.

This clonotype was detected a few times. The rearrangement joins TRBV7-2 to TRBJ2-4; TRBD2 aligns across 11 bases. Germline CDR1 reads SGHTA; CDR2 reads FQGNSA. V shed 5 bases, J shed 1 base, and the junction held 7 bases outside the gene matches. This CDR3 comprises 17 residues. The CDR3 DNA follows: TGTGCCAGCAGCCCGCTCGCTAGCGGGAGGGCCAAAAACATTCAGTACTTC. Translated, it gives CASSPLASGRAKNIQYF.

This clonotype was counted between two and nine times. The germline gene is not matched at one end of the junction; a read error may be the cause. The rearrangement uses TRBV29-1 and TRBJ2-7, with D possibly matching TRBD2 (5 bases). Per the germline V gene, CDR1 is SQVTM and CDR2 is ANQGSEA. The length of the CDR3 is 13 residues. For the CDR3, the DNA is TGCAGCGTGACGCGACGGATAGACTACGAGCAGTACTTT. It encodes CSVTRRIDYEQYF.

There are a few counts of this clonotype. V gene TRBV12-3 or TRBV12-4 combines with J gene TRBJ2-1, with D perhaps assigned TRBD1 or TRBD2 (6 bases each). The length of the CDR3 is 14 residues. V was shortened by 6 bases and J by 7 bases, with 16 bases between the two germline ends. The CDR3 nucleotides read TGTGCCAGCAGCGGAGGGGGGCTGAGGAATGAGCAGTTCTTC. Protein: CASSGGGLRNEQFF.

V and J are TRBV29-1 and TRBJ2-2; a possible D gene is TRBD1 (5 bases). This CDR3 spans 13 amino acids. The germline CDR1 and CDR2 sequences are SQVTM and ANQGSEA. V was trimmed by 4 bases and J by 0 bases, leaving 6 bases between them. In DNA form, the CDR3 reads TGCAGCGTTGGGACACCGAACACCGGGGAGCTGTTTTTT. It translates to CSVGTPNTGELFF.

There are many counts of this clonotype. The chain uses TRBV5-1 and TRBJ2-1, with D unclear. The germline gives CDR1 SGHRS, CDR2 YFSETQ. The CDR3 has 15 amino acids. Trimming took off 0 bases at V and 0 bases at J, with 7 bases between the two ends. The CDR3 DNA sequence: TGCGCCAGCAGCTTGGAGGGTAGCTCCTACAATGAGCAGTTCTTC. Amino acid sequence: CASSLEGSSYNEQFF.

This clonotype was counted only a few times. The V call is TRBV6-2 or TRBV6-3, the J call TRBJ2-5; 12 nucleotides match TRBD2. V gave up 6 bases and J gave up 5 bases; unmatched junction bases: 10. Germline values: CDR1 MNHEY, CDR2 SVGEGT. The CDR3 is made up of 16 amino acids. The CDR3 region is CASSRWPSGRAETQYF. CDR3 coding DNA: TGTGCCAGCAGCCGATGGCCTAGCGGGAGGGCCGAGACCCAGTACTTC.

This clonotype has just a few counts. The chain is built from TRBV20-1 and TRBJ2-7; D gene ambiguous. The V end was cut by 1 base, the J end by 2 bases, with 6 bases between. CDR1 and CDR2 from the germline V gene are DFQATT and SNEGSKA (reference sequence). The CDR3 is 12 residues long. The CDR3 DNA reads TGCAGTGCTAGAGTCCCCACCTACGAGCAGTACTTC. Encoded protein: CSARVPTYEQYF.

This clonotype appeared a few times. The rearrangement joins TRBV12-3 or TRBV12-4 to TRBJ2-2; 8 nucleotides agree with TRBD1. This CDR3 has 15 residues. Trimming at V came to 6 bases and at J to 7 bases, leaving 10 bases not matched to a gene. The chain's CDR3 is CASSVGQGAIGELFF. CDR3 nucleotide sequence: TGTGCCAGCAGCGTTGGCCAGGGGGCTATCGGGGAGCTGTTTTTT.

This clonotype has just a few counts. This rearrangement joins TRBV3-1 to TRBJ2-7; D remains unclear. Per germline, CDR1 LGHDT and CDR2 YNNKEL (reference sequence). The CDR3 runs 15 residues. V was shortened by 4 bases and J by 0 bases, with 13 bases between the two germline ends. CDR3 protein: CASSPGPAYSYEQYF. CDR3 in DNA: TGTGCCAGCAGCCCCGGTCCAGCCTACTCCTACGAGCAGTACTTC.

The chain employs TRBV11-2 and TRBJ2-7; D might be TRBD1 (5 bases). V lost 5 bases and J lost 2, with 13 bases in between. This CDR3 has 14 residues. CDR1 is SGHAT, CDR2 FQNNGV, per germline. The CDR3: CASSHATGAYEQYF. Here the CDR3 DNA reads TGTGCCAGCAGCCACGCCACAGGAGCCTACGAGCAGTACTTC.

This clonotype has a count of ten or more. The rearrangement uses TRBV5-1 and TRBJ1-2; TRBD1 is a possible D gene (6 bases). Trimming shortened V by 1 base and J by 5 bases, and 12 bases separated the two germline ends. This CDR3 has 14 residues. CDR1 SGHRS and CDR2 YFSETQ come from the germline V gene. The CDR3 sequence: CASSLNNRAYGYTF. The CDR3 region has the DNA TGCGCCAGCAGCTTGAACAACAGGGCATATGGCTACACCTTC.

This clonotype showed up just a few times. The CDR3 coding sequence is TGTGCCTGGAGGTTAGCGGGAGCCGGGGAGCTGTTTTTT. It encodes CAWRLAGAGELFF. V usage is TRBV30 and J usage is TRBJ2-2, with 9 nucleotides matching TRBD2. CDR3 length equals 13 residues. V shed 3 bases and J 6 bases; nucleotides not matched to a gene: 2. CDR1 and CDR2 from the germline V gene are GTSNPN and SVGIG (reference sequence). The full variable domain, completed using reference TRBV30 and TRBJ2-2, is SQTIHQWPATLVQPVGSPLSLECTVEGTSNPNLYWYRQAAGRGLQLLFYSVGIGQISSEVPQNLSASRPQDRQFILSSKKLLLSDSGFYLCAWRLAGAGELFFGEGSRLTVL.

The V call is TRBV11-2, the J call TRBJ1-3, with no clear D. Germline values: CDR1 SGHAT, CDR2 FQNNGV. The length of the CDR3 is 17 residues. Trimming removed 1 base from V and 0 bases from J, with 13 bases in between. CDR3 DNA sequence: TGTGCCAGCAGCTTAGTCCAAGGCGGAAGCTCTGGAAACACCATATATTTT. Protein sequence: CASSLVQGGSSGNTIYF.

This clonotype has only a few counts. The chain combines TRBV7-3 with TRBJ2-7; 9 bases agree with TRBD2. This CDR3 has 17 residues. Germline V lookup: CDR1 SGHTA, CDR2 FQGTGA. The V segment lost 0 bases and the J segment 6 bases; nucleotides outside the gene matches: 12. The chain's CDR3 is CASSLTHRRLAGSEQYF. CDR3 bases: TGTGCCAGCAGCTTAACGCATCGTAGGCTAGCGGGATCCGAGCAGTACTTC.

The chain couples TRBV4-3 to TRBJ1-5; D is unclear. The V end lost 4 bases, the J end lost 0 bases, and 10 bases lay between the germline ends. Germline V gives CDR1 LGHNA, CDR2 YSLEER. CDR3 length equals 15 residues. CDR3 loop: CASSPDLYSNQPQHF. DNA of the CDR3: TGCGCCAGCAGCCCCGACTTATATAGCAATCAGCCCCAGCATTTT.